This T cell receptor beta chain came from a study of naive and memory T cell subsets. Whole-study findings and limits: TCR abundance followed a power law differing between naive and memory subsets. A clonotype means one alpha or beta sequence, not an alpha/beta pair. Over 90% of naive TCR sequences appeared only once after error correction, unlike memory subsets.

Four subsets defined by CD45RA and CD27 were sorted after CD3, CD4, CD8 and live/dead staining. This clonotype was seen at least ten times. Its target is unknown. Germline-derived CDR1 and CDR2 are MNHEY and SMNVEV (reference sequence). The V segment lost 5 bases and the J segment 4 bases; nucleotides outside the gene matches: 3. This CDR3 is built from 15 residues. An equimolar mix of two oligonucleotides served as the beta constant-region primer for TRBC1 and TRBC2. Nested alpha and beta constant-region primers with the SP2 primer drove four PCR rounds on ligated cDNA. TCRdb used MiXCR to reprocess the UMI-ligation and nested PCR reads, holding one entry per CDR3 protein. The table has some 82,000 distinct CDR3 sequences, 9% seen once.

Material: naive CD8+ T cells from blood. This TCR was sampled from a human donor in good health. The chain employs TRBV27 and TRBJ2-1; 12 nucleotides agree with TRBD2. DNA of the CDR3: TGTGCCAGCAGTCGCGGGACTAGCGGGTACAATGAGCAGTTCTTC. Protein sequence: CASSRGTSGYNEQFF.